The clone carrying this T cell receptor (beta chain) was seen a few times. This sample was included in a study of blood T cell repertoires in COVID-19. Study background: The United States, Italy and Spain were the sources of the acute and convalescent COVID-19 samples. Sources were T cells, B-cell-depleted T cells, or PBMCs; the material itself was cDNA or gDNA.

In the original analysis: Using reference gene primer amplification, nucleated cell counts were estimated. Data came from immunoSEQ multiplex PCR; TCRdb stores just in-frame clones and leaves some out. The D gene and trimming were derived from the DNA, and the V and J assignments and clone size from that table. The data show around 210,000 clones, with roughly 75% seen just once and 4.5% to 7% held by the top ten. V lost 7 bases, J lost 2 bases, and 6 bases stayed unmatched. Germline assignment: CDR1 SNHLY and CDR2 FYNNEI. CDR3 length: 14 residues. The clonotype comes from a woman in her 70s with acute or convalescent COVID-19. The V and J genes are TRBV2 and TRBJ2-5, with TRBD1 matching over 8 bases. The sequenced sample was peripheral blood. DNA of the CDR3: TGTGCCAGCACGGACAGGGTGCTTCAAGAGACCCAGTACTTC. It specifies CASTDRVLQETQYF.